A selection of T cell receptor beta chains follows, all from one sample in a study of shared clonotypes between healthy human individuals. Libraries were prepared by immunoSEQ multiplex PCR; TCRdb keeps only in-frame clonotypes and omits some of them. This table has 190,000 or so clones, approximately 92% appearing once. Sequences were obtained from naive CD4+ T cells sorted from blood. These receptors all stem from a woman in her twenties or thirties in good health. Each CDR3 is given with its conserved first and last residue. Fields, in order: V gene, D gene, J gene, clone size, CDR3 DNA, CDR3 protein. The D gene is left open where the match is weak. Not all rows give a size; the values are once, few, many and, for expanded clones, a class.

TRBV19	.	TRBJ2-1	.	TGTGCCAGTAGTATTTTGGGAAATGAGCAGTTCTTC	CASSILGNEQFF
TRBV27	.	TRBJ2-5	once	TGTGCCATCCTGCGACTAGTGGAGGCGATTGGGTTGTCCCAGTACTTC	CAILRLVEAIGLSQYF
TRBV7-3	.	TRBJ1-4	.	TGTGCCAGCAGCCCCGGGGCGCCCAGGAGCTCGAATGAAAAACTGTTTTTT	CASSPGAPRSSNEKLFF
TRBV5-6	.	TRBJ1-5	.	TGTGCCAGCAGCTTTTACGGACAGAAGAATCAGCCCCAGCATTTT	CASSFYGQKNQPQHF
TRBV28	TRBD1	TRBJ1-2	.	TGTGCCAGCAGTTTTCCTGGACAGGCTCCCTCCTATGGCTACACCTTC	CASSFPGQAPSYGYTF
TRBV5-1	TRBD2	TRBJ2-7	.	TGCGCCAGCAGCTTACGAGCGGGAGGGATCCACGAGCAGTACTTC	CASSLRAGGIHEQYF
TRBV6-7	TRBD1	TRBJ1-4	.	TGTGCCAGCAACCTAGACAGGGTGGCAACTAATGAAAAACTGTTTTTT	CASNLDRVATNEKLFF
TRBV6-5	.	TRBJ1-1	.	TGTGCCAGCAGGAACGGGGTTTCCCTAGAAGCTTTCTTT	CASRNGVSLEAFF
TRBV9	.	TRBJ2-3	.	TGTGCCAGCGGGAGACGACCCACAGATACGCAGTATTTT	CASGRRPTDTQYF
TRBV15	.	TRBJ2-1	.	TGTGCCACCAGCAGAGATATCGCGAGCAATGAGCAGTTCTTC	CATSRDIASNEQFF
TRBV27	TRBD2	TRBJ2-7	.	TGTGCCAGCAGTTTATTTTCGGGGGGAGTAGCGGGGTCCTACGAGCAGTACTTC	CASSLFSGGVAGSYEQYF
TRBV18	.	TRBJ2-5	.	TGTGCCAGCTCACCAACGCAGATGGAGACCCAGTACTTC	CASSPTQMETQYF
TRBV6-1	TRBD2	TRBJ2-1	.	TGTGCCAGCAGTGAAGACCCTAGCGGGAGTTGGAATGAGCAGTTCTTC	CASSEDPSGSWNEQFF
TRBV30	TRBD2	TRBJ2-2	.	TGTGCCTGGAGACTAGCGGGAGGGTCCGGGGAGCTGTTTTTT	CAWRLAGGSGELFF
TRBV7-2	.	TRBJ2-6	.	TGTGCCAGCAGCCCAACATCATCTGGGGCCAACGTCCTGACTTTC	CASSPTSSGANVLTF
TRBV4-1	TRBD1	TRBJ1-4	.	TGCGCCAGCAGCCAGCCGGGACAGGGGGGTGAAAAACTGTTTTTT	CASSQPGQGGEKLFF
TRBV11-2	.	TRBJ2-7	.	TGTGCCAGCAGCTTAGGGACAAAAGAGCAGTACTTC	CASSLGTKEQYF
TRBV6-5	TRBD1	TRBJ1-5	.	TGTGCCAGCAGTCGACAGGGTTATAGCAATCAGCCCCAGCATTTT	CASSRQGYSNQPQHF
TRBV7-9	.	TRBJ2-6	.	TGTGCCAGCAGCTATGCTAGCGTTCCTGGGGCCAACGTCCTGACTTTC	CASSYASVPGANVLTF
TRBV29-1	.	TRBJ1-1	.	TGCAGCGCCCCCGCCGGGGGGAACACTGAAGCTTTCTTT	CSAPAGGNTEAFF
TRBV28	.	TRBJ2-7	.	TGTGCCAGCACGGAGAGCTCCTACGAGCAGTACTTC	CASTESSYEQYF
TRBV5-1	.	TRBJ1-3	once	TGCGCCAGCAGCTTAGGGGTCTCTGGAAACACCATATATTTT	CASSLGVSGNTIYF
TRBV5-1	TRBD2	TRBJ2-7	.	TGCGCCAGCAGCTTTGGCAGGGGACTAGCGGCGAGCTCCTACGAGCAGTACTTC	CASSFGRGLAASSYEQYF
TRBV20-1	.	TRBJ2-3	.	TGCAGTGCTAGCGGCACAGATACGCAGTATTTT	CSASGTDTQYF
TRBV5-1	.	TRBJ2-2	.	TGCGCCAGCAGGTTACAGGGATTGAACACCGGGGAGCTGTTTTTT	CASRLQGLNTGELFF
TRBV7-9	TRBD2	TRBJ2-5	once	TGTGCCAGCAACGACGCGCTAGCGGGAGGCGAGACCCAGTACTTC	CASNDALAGGETQYF
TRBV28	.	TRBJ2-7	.	TGTGCCAGCAGGACTGGACAGCCTATCGGGTGGGGGGAGCAGTACTTC	CASRTGQPIGWGEQYF
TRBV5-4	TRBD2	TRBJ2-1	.	TGTGCCAGCAGCTCGCTACTAGCGGGAGTTGAGCAGTTCTTC	CASSSLLAGVEQFF
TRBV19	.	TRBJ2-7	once	TGTGCCAGTAGTATAGCGGCAGGTGGAGGCTACGAGCAGTACTTC	CASSIAAGGGYEQYF
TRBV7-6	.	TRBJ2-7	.	TGTGCCAGCAGCTTCTCTGGGCAGTTCTACGAGCAGTACTTC	CASSFSGQFYEQYF
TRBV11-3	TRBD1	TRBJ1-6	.	TGTGCCAGCAGCCAGGGGGGACGTACACCCCTCCACTTT	CASSQGGRTPLHF
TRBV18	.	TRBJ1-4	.	TGTGCCAGCTCACCACCAGGGCCTGAAAAACTGTTTTTT	CASSPPGPEKLFF
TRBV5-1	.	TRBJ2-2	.	TGCGCCAGCAGCTCCAACACCGGGGAGCTGTTTTTT	CASSSNTGELFF
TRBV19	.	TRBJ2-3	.	TGTGCCAGTAGTATACAGGCTAGCACAGATACGCAGTATTTT	CASSIQASTDTQYF
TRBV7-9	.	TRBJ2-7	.	TGTGCCAGCAGCTTATCATCAACGCGCGACAGAGTGGTGTACGAGCAGTACTTC	CASSLSSTRDRVVYEQYF
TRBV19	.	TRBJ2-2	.	TGTGCCAGTAGCCCCGCAGCGGTAACCGGGGAGCTGTTTTTT	CASSPAAVTGELFF
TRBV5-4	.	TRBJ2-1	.	TGTGCCAGCAGCTTGATGAGAGGGGTAGAGCAGTTCTTC	CASSLMRGVEQFF
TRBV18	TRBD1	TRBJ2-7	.	TGTGCCAGCTCACTAAGGACAGGGGACCCCTACGAGCAGTACTTC	CASSLRTGDPYEQYF
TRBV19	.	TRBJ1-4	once	TGTGCCAGTAGGAAAGCAAGACCCGGTGAAAAACTGTTTTTT	CASRKARPGEKLFF
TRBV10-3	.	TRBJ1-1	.	TGTGCCATCAGTGATACAACAGGGATTGAAGCTTTCTTT	CAISDTTGIEAFF
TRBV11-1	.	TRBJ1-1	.	TGTGCCAGCAGCCCCCTCGGGCGCGGGGACACTGAAGCTTTCTTT	CASSPLGRGDTEAFF
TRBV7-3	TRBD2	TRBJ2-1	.	TGTGCCAGCAGCTCCCAACCTCTAGCGGGAGTGAGCGATGAGCAGTTCTTC	CASSSQPLAGVSDEQFF
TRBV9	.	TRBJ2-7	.	TGTGCCAGCAGCGTAGCTATCAACTACGAGCAGTACTTC	CASSVAINYEQYF
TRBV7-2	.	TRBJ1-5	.	TGTGCCAGCAGCTTAGTGGGGATGAGCAATCAGCCCCAGCATTTT	CASSLVGMSNQPQHF